The 21 T cell receptor beta chains below all came from one sample that was sequenced in a study of beta chain features in type 1 diabetes (dated by TCRdb to the late 2010s). Libraries were made using the immunoSEQ multiplex PCR assay. The entire isolated RNA was reverse transcribed using the High Capacity cDNA Reverse Transcription Kit, and thus expressed TCRB transcripts were sequenced. TCRdb re-hosts the immuneACCESS table, in-frame sequences only. Its copies lack some clones; in the studies checked, an unresolved V gene accounts for under half of them, and the cause for the rest is not known. The sample table holds some 150,000 clones, of which over 8.5% were seen once. The ten biggest clones cover under 2.5% of the sample. Sequencing was carried out using central memory CD4+ T cells from blood. The receptors shown here come from a man aged 18 to 35 in good health.

This clone was seen a few times. This CDR3 reads CAWSVRRDKLFF. The CDR3 DNA reads as TGTGCCTGGAGTGTAAGGCGGGACAAACTGTTTTTT. The chain recombines TRBV30 with TRBJ1-4, with D possibly being TRBD1 (5 bases). This CDR3 region has 12 residues. Per the germline V gene, CDR1 is GTSNPN and CDR2 is SVGIG (reference sequence). Trimming removed 0 bases from V and 11 bases from J, with 10 bases in between. Complete variable domain (other parts from reference TRBV30 and TRBJ1-4): SQTIHQWPATLVQPVGSPLSLECTVEGTSNPNLYWYRQAAGRGLQLLFYSVGIGQISSEVPQNLSASRPQDRQFILSSKKLLLSDSGFYLCAWSVRRDKLFFGSGTQLSVL.

The genes are TRBV7-2 and TRBJ2-4; D gene uncertain. The length of the CDR3 is 16 residues. The germline gives CDR1 SGHTA, CDR2 FQGNSA. V dropped 2 bases and J dropped 0 bases, with 11 bases sitting between them. CDR3 sequence: CASSLSWSLAKNIQYF. The CDR3, as DNA: TGTGCCAGCAGCTTAAGTTGGTCTCTAGCCAAAAACATTCAGTACTTC. Variable domain in full (rest from reference TRBV7-2 and TRBJ2-4): GAGVSQSPSNKVTEKGKDVELRCDPISGHTALYWYRQSLGQGLEFLIYFQGNSAPDKSGLPSDRFSAERTGGSVSTLTIQRTQQEDSAVYLCASSLSWSLAKNIQYFGAGTRLSVL.

The chain employs TRBV7-2 and TRBJ2-1; 9 nucleotides line up with TRBD2. The junction had 10 bases not matched to a gene; V was cut back by 5 bases and J by 8 bases. The CDR3 loop spans 15 amino acids. Germline V CDR1 and CDR2: SGHTA, FQGNSA. The CDR3 DNA follows: TGTGCCAGCAGCAACGTGCGGCGGGAGGGCTATGAGCAGTTCTTC. Its protein is CASSNVRREGYEQFF.

As concerns this clone: Other nucleotide sequences in the sample specify the same CDR3. The chain recombines TRBV9 with TRBJ2-3; D is undetermined. Germline lookup yields CDR1 SGDLS and CDR2 YYNGEE. The length of the CDR3 is 12 residues. V lost 0 bases and J 6 bases, leaving 5 bases between the germline ends. The CDR3 bases are TGTGCCAGCAGCGTAGGAGTGGATACGCAGTATTTT. Translating it yields CASSVGVDTQYF.

This chain links TRBV5-1 with TRBJ2-3, with 8 nucleotides matching TRBD2. The length of the CDR3 is 16 residues. V dropped 8 bases and J dropped 0; count of bases not matched to a gene: 11. In germline, CDR1 is SGHRS, CDR2 YFSETQ. The CDR3 here is CARSLGSGTSTDTQYF. The CDR3 nucleotides read TGCGCCAGGTCCCTTGGTAGCGGGACTAGCACAGATACGCAGTATTTT.

The rearrangement uses TRBV5-4 and TRBJ1-1; 8 bases line up with TRBD1. Germline values: CDR1 SGHNT, CDR2 YYREEE (reference sequence). This CDR3 has 15 amino acids. Trimming at V came to 2 bases and at J to 5 bases, leaving 8 bases not matched to a gene. The CDR3 DNA sequence: TGTGCCAGCAGCTTATCTAACAGGGGGGAGACTGAAGCTTTCTTT. This codes for CASSLSNRGETEAFF. Full variable domain (outside the CDR3, taken from reference TRBV5-4 and TRBJ1-1): ETGVTQSPTHLIKTRGQQVTLRCSSQSGHNTVSWYQQALGQGPQFIFQYYREEENGRGNFPPRFSGLQFPNYSSELNVNALELDDSALYLCASSLSNRGETEAFFGQGTRLTVV.

This clone was counted a few times. This chain joins TRBV14 and TRBJ1-1; a possible D gene is TRBD1 (6 bases). The germline V and J ends were trimmed by 5 bases and 1 base, with 14 bases remaining between them. The CDR3 is made up of 15 amino acids. Germline V CDR1 and CDR2: SGHDN, FVKESK. The CDR3 DNA is TGTGCCAGCAGCTTCCTTACAGGGAGGAACACTGAAGCTTTCTTT. Its translation: CASSFLTGRNTEAFF.

This clone came up once. The CDR3 DNA reads as TGTGCCAGCAGTTATTCTCGACAGGGGAGAACTGAAGCTTTCTTT. Protein: CASSYSRQGRTEAFF. The V call is TRBV6-5, the J call TRBJ1-1; 8 nucleotides match TRBD1. From germline, CDR1 is MNHEY and CDR2 SVGAGI. The V and J ends lost 3 bases and 5 bases, in that order; junction bases with no gene match: 8. The length of the CDR3 is 15 residues.

This clone was recorded a few times. V is TRBV29-1 and J is TRBJ1-1; D unresolved. CDR1 is SQVTM and CDR2 is ANQGSEA in the germline V gene. Between the trimmed V and J ends, which lost 2 bases and 4 bases, there was a span of 14 bases. CDR3 length equals 14 residues. CDR3 in amino acids: CSVEMAGRTTEAFF. CDR3 DNA sequence: TGCAGCGTTGAAATGGCAGGAAGAACCACTGAAGCTTTCTTT.

There are a few counts of this clone. The chain is built from TRBV14 and TRBJ1-2; TRBD1 matches 7 bases. CDR1 SGHDN and CDR2 FVKESK come from the germline V gene. V dropped 0 bases and J dropped 3; count of bases not matched to a gene: 4. The CDR3 totals 15 residues. Here the CDR3 DNA reads TGTGCCAGCAGCCAAGAAGGGGGCGCCGACTATGGCTACACCTTC. Protein: CASSQEGGADYGYTF.

The gene calls are TRBV4-2 and TRBJ1-1; the D is unclear. The CDR3 has 14 residues. In germline, CDR1 is LGHNA, CDR2 YNFKEQ. The V gene lost 1 base and the J gene lost 8 bases, with 14 bases spanning the gap. For the CDR3, the DNA is TGTGCCAGCAGCCAAGGACTAGGTGAGGTGGAAGCTTTCTTT. Amino acid sequence: CASSQGLGEVEAFF.

This clone appeared a few times. The V gene is TRBV11-2, the J gene TRBJ2-2; D may be TRBD1 (5 bases). The germline V gene has CDR1 SGHAT and CDR2 FQNNGV. The CDR3 runs to 13 residues. Trimming pared 2 bases from V and 4 bases from J, leaving 5 bases between. CDR3 amino acids: CASSLQGTGELFF. The CDR3 DNA sequence: TGTGCCAGCAGCTTACAGGGCACCGGGGAGCTGTTTTTT.

V gene TRBV7-2 combines with J gene TRBJ1-1; D is ambiguous. In germline, CDR1 is SGHTA, CDR2 FQGNSA. The length of the CDR3 is 14 residues. Trimming took off 5 bases at V and 0 bases at J, with 10 bases between the two ends. In DNA form, the CDR3 reads TGTGCCAGCAGCCCCGGAGGGCTGAACACTGAAGCTTTCTTT. Protein product: CASSPGGLNTEAFF.

This clone was detected only a few times. This chain joins TRBV29-1 and TRBJ1-3, with unresolved D. Germline V gene data show CDR1 as SQVTM and CDR2 as ANQGSEA. Trimming stripped 0 bases from V and 7 bases from J, with 10 bases between. This CDR3 is built from 13 residues. The CDR3 DNA reads as TGCAGCGTTGAAGAGCTTGGGAGGAACACCATATATTTT. This codes for CSVEELGRNTIYF.

This clone was detected a few times. A junction boundary mismatches the germline segment, possibly from a read error. The J gene is TRBJ2-1, the V gene TRBV7-7; D gene ambiguous. Germline CDR1 SSHAT, CDR2 FNYEAQ (reference sequence). The CDR3 extends over 13 amino acids. The CDR3 here is CASSLGRNNEQFF. CDR3 bases: TGTGCTAGCAGCTTAGGTCGTAACAATGAGCAGTTCTTC.

The chain couples TRBV7-2 to TRBJ1-5, with 7 positions matching TRBD1. From germline, CDR1 is SGHTA and CDR2 FQGNSA. V trimming: 5 bases; J trimming: 1 base; junction bases outside the gene matches: 5. The CDR3 is 15 amino acids. The CDR3 reads CASSLQGQSNQPQHF. CDR3 DNA sequence: TGTGCCAGCAGCCTCCAGGGACAGAGCAATCAGCCCCAGCATTTT.

A few counts support this clone. V is TRBV5-6 and J is TRBJ2-3, with D possibly being TRBD1 (5 bases). The CDR3 extends over 15 amino acids. V was cut by 2 bases and J by 0 bases, with 10 bases left in between. The V gene's germline CDR1 is SGHDT and CDR2 YYEEEE. The CDR3 DNA reads as TGTGCCAGCAGCTTCCCCCAGGGTAGCACAGATACGCAGTATTTT. Encoded protein: CASSFPQGSTDTQYF.

This clone was picked up a small number of times. The chain combines TRBV6-1 with TRBJ2-7, with D perhaps given as TRBD1 or TRBD2 (5 bases each). With 7 bases removed from V and 5 bases from J, the gap between germline ends came to 9 bases. Germline V gene lookup returns CDR1 MNHNS and CDR2 SASEGT. CDR3 size: 11 residues. CDR3 in DNA: TGTGCCAGCACCCGGGGCCACGAGCAGTACTTC. It specifies CASTRGHEQYF.

This clone was observed a handful of times. The gene calls are TRBV19 and TRBJ2-3, with D maybe TRBD1 (5 bases). Per germline, CDR1 LNHDA and CDR2 SQIVND (reference sequence). This CDR3 has 13 residues. The ends were cut back, 6 bases at V and 7 bases at J, with 14 bases in the middle. The chain's CDR3 is CASSPTTVYTQYF. In DNA form, the CDR3 reads TGTGCCAGTAGCCCGACGACAGTCTATACGCAGTATTTT.

The CDR3 DNA reads TGTGCCACCCGCCGGGCGGGAGTATCAAATGAGCAGTTCTTC. Translating it yields CATRRAGVSNEQFF. V gene TRBV25-1 combines with J gene TRBJ2-1, with 7 bases lining up with TRBD2. The CDR3 totals 14 residues. Per the germline V gene, CDR1 is MGHDK and CDR2 is SYGVNS. Trimming at V came to 10 bases and at J to 7 bases, leaving 13 bases not matched to a gene.

There are a few counts of this clone. A far more abundant clone sits one base away, making this likely a read error. This sequence joins TRBV4-2 and TRBJ2-1, with D perhaps TRBD1 or TRBD2 (6 bases each). CDR3 size: 16 residues. Germline loops: CDR1 LGHNA, CDR2 YNFKEQ. The CDR3 region is CAISPSGAISYNEQFF. The DNA for the CDR3 is TGTGCCATCAGCCCCTCGGGGGCTATCTCCTACAATGAGCAGTTCTTC.